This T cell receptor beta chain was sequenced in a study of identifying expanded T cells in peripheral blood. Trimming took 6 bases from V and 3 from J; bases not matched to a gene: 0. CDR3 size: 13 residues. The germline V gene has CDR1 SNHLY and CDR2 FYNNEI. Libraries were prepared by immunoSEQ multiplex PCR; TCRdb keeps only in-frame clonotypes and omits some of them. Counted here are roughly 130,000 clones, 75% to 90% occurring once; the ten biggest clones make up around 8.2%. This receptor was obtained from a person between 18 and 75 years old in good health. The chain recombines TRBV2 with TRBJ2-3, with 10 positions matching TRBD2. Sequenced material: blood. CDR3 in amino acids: CASRLAGTDTQYF. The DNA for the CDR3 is TGTGCCAGCAGACTAGCGGGGACAGATACGCAGTATTTT.